This T cell receptor (beta chain) came from a study of technical replicates of blood from a few donors. The table came from immunoSEQ multiplex PCR; TCRdb's copy has only in-frame clones and leaves some out. The sample has 12,000 or so clones; around 93% are singletons. V lost 3 bases to trimming and J lost 0 bases, with 11 bases between them. CDR3 size: 15 residues. CDR1 and CDR2 (germline): MGHRA, YSYEKL. J is TRBJ1-2 and V is TRBV4-1; D is undetermined. Sequencing input: PBMCs. This receptor was taken from a human donor in good health. The DNA of the CDR3 is TGCGCCAGCAGCCAGGAGGACCCTACTAACTATGGCTACACCTTC. Residues: CASSQEDPTNYGYTF.